This entry features one TCR beta chain sequence. The source of the sample is a study of blood T cell repertoires in COVID-19. The wider study: The study drew acute and convalescent COVID-19 samples from the United States, Italy and Spain. Sources were T cells, B-cell-depleted T cells, or PBMCs; the material itself was cDNA or gDNA.

The germline gives CDR1 SEHNR, CDR2 FQNEAQ (reference sequence). This CDR3 has 14 amino acids. Trimming removed 3 bases at V and 3 bases at J, with 12 bases between. Source study methods: Estimation of nucleated cell counts was performed using reference gene primer amplification. This table comes from immunoSEQ multiplex PCR, and its TCRdb copy is limited to in-frame clones, with some not included. V, J and clone size were drawn from that table, and D and trimming were deduced from the DNA. Counted here are about 170,000 clones, roughly 90% occurring once; the ten biggest clones make up 1.6%. The clonotype was recovered from a woman aged 45 to 65 with acute or convalescent COVID-19. The chain links TRBV7-9 to TRBJ2-7, with D maybe TRBD1 (5 bases). The sequenced sample was peripheral blood. CDR3 in DNA: TGTGCCAGCAGCTTCCAGGGTCTGGGCTACGAGCAGTACTTC. Amino acids: CASSFQGLGYEQYF. Combining the CDR3 with reference TRBV7-9 and TRBJ2-7 gives the whole variable domain DTGVSQNPRHKITKRGQNVTFRCDPISEHNRLYWYRQTLGQGPEFLTYFQNEAQLEKSRLLSDRFSAERPKGSFSTLEIQRTEQGDSAMYLCASSFQGLGYEQYFGPGTRLTVT.